This TCR beta chain was sequenced in a study of blood T cells in healthy people across ages. On the study more broadly: Template switching recovered approximately one barcoded beta molecule for every two T cells. Study-level results: Without sorted subsets, naive and antigen-experienced compartments could not be conclusively compared.

Donors ranged from about 6 to 90 years old and were healthy Caucasians in Russia. Worth noting for this clonotype: Its target is not known. A junction end diverges from the germline sequence, so it may reflect a read error.

This CDR3 is 17 amino acids long. Germline-derived CDR1 and CDR2 are MNHEY and SVGAGI. A sample-barcoded 5' primer and a J-beta primer mix were used in a second PCR of roughly 7 to 11 cycles. TCRdb reanalysed the 5' RACE reads using MiXCR and keeps one entry per CDR3 protein. This table has roughly 1.7 million distinct CDR3 sequences, about 32% appearing once. The sample consisted of blood. V is TRBV6-5 and J is TRBJ2-1; TRBD2 aligns across 11 bases. The receptor was isolated from a woman between 25 and 40 years old in good health. The CDR3, as DNA: TGTGCCAGCAGTTACTCCTCACTAACTAGCGGGAGCAATGAGCGGTTCTTC. Residues: CASSYSSLTSGSNERFF.